This entry describes one T cell receptor (beta chain). V dropped 3 bases and J dropped 4 bases, with 16 bases sitting between them. The CDR3 is 17 residues long. The germline V gene has CDR1 SNHLY and CDR2 FYNNEI. The data originate from a study of technical replicates of blood from several donors. Data came from immunoSEQ multiplex PCR; TCRdb stores just in-frame clones and leaves some out. The repertoire holds about 57,000 clones, about 94% seen once, with less than 4.5% in the top ten. The rearrangement uses TRBV2 and TRBJ2-6; tentative D call: TRBD2 (5 bases). The receptor comes from a human donor in good health. Some clones in this sample may be carry-over from other donors' samples. Material: PBMCs. The CDR3 sequence is CASSDGARGFGANVLTF. The CDR3, as DNA: TGTGCCAGCAGTGACGGAGCACGGGGATTCGGGGCCAACGTCCTGACTTTC.